One sample yielded the 8 T cell receptor beta chains listed below, sequenced in a study of human T cells and chemical hapten exposure. TCRdb called the RACE reads again in MiXCR, with one record for every CDR3 protein. The sample carries 90,000 to 110,000 distinct CDR3 sequences, 30% to 35% recorded once. The time point here: patch test 3, about 24 weeks after DPC sensitization. The sample's treatment: therapeutic diphenylcyclopropenone sensitization with weekly scalp DPC. The sample consisted of whole blood, taken in connection with sensitization to the hapten diphenylcyclopropenone (DPC). The receptors come from a man in his forties or fifties with alopecia areata. Some clones in this sample may be carry-over from other donors' samples.

This clonotype was picked up a small number of times. The chain uses TRBV9 and TRBJ2-1; the match to TRBD2 covers 10 bases. This CDR3 is built from 14 residues. J lost 10 bases, V lost 4 bases, and 8 bases had no gene match. Germline CDR1 SGDLS, CDR2 YYNGEE. The CDR3 sequence is CASSPPGLAREQFF. CDR3 DNA: TGTGCCAGCAGCCCGCCGGGACTAGCGAGGGAGCAGTTCTTC.

Note on this clonotype: A much larger clone differs by one base, so this may be a read error. This chain links TRBV5-6 with TRBJ1-1; 8 positions agree with TRBD1. CDR3 size: 16 residues. V dropped 1 base and J dropped 6; count of bases not matched to a gene: 11. Germline V gene sequence: CDR1 SGHDT, CDR2 YYEEEE. CDR3: CASSLRTGRRGAEAFF. CDR3 nucleotide sequence: TGTGCCAGCAGCTTGAGGACAGGGCGACGGGGGGCTGAAGCTTTCTTT.

The rearrangement uses TRBV7-8 and TRBJ1-1; the D is unclear. V was cut by 5 bases and J by 7 bases, with 11 bases left in between. From germline, CDR1 is SGHVS and CDR2 FQNEAQ. The CDR3 runs to 12 residues. The CDR3 DNA reads TGTGCCAGCAGCCTAAATTTGGTTGAAGCTTTCTTT. Translating it yields CASSLNLVEAFF.

Worth noting for this clonotype: The junction departs from germline at one end; a sequencing error may be responsible. This sequence joins TRBV20-1 and TRBJ2-3; 9 bases align to TRBD2. The CDR3 has 15 residues. Germline CDR1 is DFQATT and CDR2 is SNEGSKA (reference sequence). In DNA form, the CDR3 reads TGCAGTGCTAGACCCCTTAGCGGGAGCAAAGATACGCAGTATTTT. It translates to CSARPLSGSKDTQYF.

The chain recombines TRBV10-2 with TRBJ2-7, with unresolved D. The CDR3 has 14 amino acids. Germline CDR1 and CDR2: WSHSY and SAAADI. Trimming removed 2 bases from V and 3 bases from J, with 11 bases in between. CDR3 region: CASSETQFSYEQYV. CDR3 in DNA: TGCGCCAGCAGTGAGACACAATTCAGCTACGAGCAGTACGTC.

The chain carries TRBV6-6 and TRBJ2-1; TRBD2 matches 8 bases. The CDR3 totals 15 residues. J gave up 3 bases and V 5 bases, and 6 bases lay outside the gene matches. Per germline, CDR1 MNHNY and CDR2 SVGAGI (reference sequence). The CDR3 region has the DNA TGTGCCAGCAGTACCCGGCTAGCGGGCTACAATGAGCAGTTCTTC. Its protein product is CASSTRLAGYNEQFF.

J is TRBJ2-3 and V is TRBV30; 7 bases are a match to TRBD2. The CDR3 has 12 amino acids. Losses at the gene ends were 5 bases for V and 8 bases for J; bases not matched to a gene: 7. Per the germline V gene, CDR1 is GTSNPN and CDR2 is SVGIG (reference sequence). DNA for the CDR3: TGTGCCTGGGACGGGGAGGGACTTACGCAGTATTTT. Translation: CAWDGEGLTQYF.

The chain carries TRBV3-1 and TRBJ2-3, with a weak D call TRBD1 (6 bases). CDR1 is LGHDT and CDR2 is YNNKEL in the germline V gene (reference sequence). The CDR3 totals 14 residues. Trimming removed 0 bases from V and 4 bases from J, with 8 bases in between. The CDR3 loop is CASSQDDRSDTQYF. For the CDR3, the DNA is TGTGCCAGCAGCCAAGATGACAGGTCAGATACGCAGTATTTT.